The present entry profiles one T cell receptor beta chain with its context. Its antigen is undetermined. An end of the junction does not agree with germline; a read error may underlie this. Once transplant was done, bone marrow was sourced from the posterior iliac crest or another site. The length of the CDR3 is 13 residues. Germline CDR1 and CDR2: SGDLS and YYNGEE. Clones were sequenced by immunoSEQ multiplex PCR, and TCRdb holds only the in-frame ones, with some missing. The top ten clones hold over 6.5% of a sample with about 15,000 clones, approximately 89% of them seen once. This entry belongs to a study of graft-versus-host responses after intestinal transplantation. Study as a whole: Induction using anti-thymocyte globulin, followed by tacrolimus and steroids for 2 to 4 years, was given to all recipients.

General study results and limits: Investigators detected GvH clones in recipient marrow, with some emerging earlier in ileum or blood. Some patients had graft-donor T cell macrochimerism. In their allografts, the ratios of graft-versus-host to host-versus-graft T cell clones were high.

The sequence derives from a human patient who received an intestinal transplant, so some T cells may come from the graft donor. Sequenced here: bone marrow, sampled 120 to 130 days after intestinal transplantation. V and J are TRBV9 and TRBJ2-2; D not resolved. The DNA of the CDR3 is TGTGCCGGCAGCGTAGCTACCAGCGGGGAGCTGTTTTTT. It is translated as CAGSVATSGELFF.